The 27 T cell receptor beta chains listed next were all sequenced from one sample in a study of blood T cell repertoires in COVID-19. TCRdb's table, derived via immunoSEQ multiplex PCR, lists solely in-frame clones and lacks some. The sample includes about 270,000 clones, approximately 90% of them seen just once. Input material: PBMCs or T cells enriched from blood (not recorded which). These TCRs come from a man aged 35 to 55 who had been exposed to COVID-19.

DNA of the CDR3: TGTGCCAGCACCTCGGACAGGGGGAGAGGCTACACCTTC. Translating it yields CASTSDRGRGYTF. The rearrangement links TRBV28 to TRBJ1-2; 10 bases align to TRBD1. CDR1 and CDR2 (germline): MDHEN, SYDVKM. V trimming: 7 bases; J trimming: 8 bases; junction bases outside the gene matches: 7. The CDR3 is 13 residues long.

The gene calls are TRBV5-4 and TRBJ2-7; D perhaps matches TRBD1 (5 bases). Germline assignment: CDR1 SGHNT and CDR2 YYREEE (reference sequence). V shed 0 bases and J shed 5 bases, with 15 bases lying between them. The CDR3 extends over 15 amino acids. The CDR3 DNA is TGTGCCAGCAGCTTGGCTGGGCAGGGTACCGACGAGCAGTACTTC. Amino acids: CASSLAGQGTDEQYF.

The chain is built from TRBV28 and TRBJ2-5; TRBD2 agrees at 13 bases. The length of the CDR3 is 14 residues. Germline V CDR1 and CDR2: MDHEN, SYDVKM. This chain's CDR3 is CALGTSGDQETQYF. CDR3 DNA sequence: TGTGCGCTCGGGACTAGCGGGGACCAAGAGACCCAGTACTTC.

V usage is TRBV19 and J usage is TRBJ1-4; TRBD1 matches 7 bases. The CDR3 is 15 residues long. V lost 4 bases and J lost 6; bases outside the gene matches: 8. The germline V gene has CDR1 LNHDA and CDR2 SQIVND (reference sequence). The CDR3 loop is CASSKRQGWDEKLFF. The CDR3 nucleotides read TGTGCCAGTAGTAAAAGACAGGGATGGGATGAAAAACTGTTTTTT.

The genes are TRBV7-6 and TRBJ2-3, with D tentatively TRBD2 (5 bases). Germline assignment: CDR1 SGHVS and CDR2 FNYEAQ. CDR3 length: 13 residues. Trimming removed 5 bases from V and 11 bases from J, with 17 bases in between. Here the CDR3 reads CASSTSDGREQYF. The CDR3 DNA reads TGTGCCAGCAGCACCTCGGACGGCCGGGAGCAGTATTTT. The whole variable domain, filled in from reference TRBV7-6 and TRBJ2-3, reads GAGVSQSPRYKVTKRGQDVALRCDPISGHVSLYWYRQALGQGPEFLTYFNYEAQQDKSGLPNDRFSAERPEGSISTLTIQRTEQRDSAMYRCASSTSDGREQYFGPGTRLTVL.

The CDR3 loop reads CASSRGQGHDEQFF. The CDR3 DNA reads TGCGCCAGCAGCAGGGGACAGGGTCACGATGAGCAGTTCTTC. V is TRBV5-1 and J is TRBJ2-1, with 9 bases lining up with TRBD1. V was clipped by 4 bases and J by 8 bases; unmatched bases: 7. Germline values: CDR1 SGHRS, CDR2 YFSETQ. The CDR3 runs 14 residues.

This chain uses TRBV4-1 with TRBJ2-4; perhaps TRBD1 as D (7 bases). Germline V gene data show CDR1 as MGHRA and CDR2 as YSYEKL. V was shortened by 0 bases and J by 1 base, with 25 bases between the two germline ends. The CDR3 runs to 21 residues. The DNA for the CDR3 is TGCGCCAGCAGCCAAGACTCCGTGGCAGGGGGTTGGGGGGAGGCCAAAAACATTCAGTACTTC. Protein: CASSQDSVAGGWGEAKNIQYF.

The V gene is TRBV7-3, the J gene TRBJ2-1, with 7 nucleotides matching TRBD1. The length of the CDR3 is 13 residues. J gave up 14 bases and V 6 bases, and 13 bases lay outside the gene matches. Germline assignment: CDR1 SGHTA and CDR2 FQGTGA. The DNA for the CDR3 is TGTGCCAGCAGTTTGTCCGGGACAGAGAAAGAGTTCTTC. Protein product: CASSLSGTEKEFF.

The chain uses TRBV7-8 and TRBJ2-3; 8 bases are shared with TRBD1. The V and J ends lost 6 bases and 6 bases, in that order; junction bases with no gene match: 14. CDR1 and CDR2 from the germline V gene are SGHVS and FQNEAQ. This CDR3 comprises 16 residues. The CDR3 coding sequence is TGTGCCAGCAGGCGAACAGGGGGGAAACGGTCCGATACGCAGTATTTT. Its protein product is CASRRTGGKRSDTQYF.

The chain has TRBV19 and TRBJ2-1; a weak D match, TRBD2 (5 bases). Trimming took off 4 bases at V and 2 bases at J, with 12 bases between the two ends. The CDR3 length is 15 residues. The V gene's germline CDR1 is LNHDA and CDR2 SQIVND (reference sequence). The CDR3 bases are TGTGCCAGTAGTAATCTCGAGCGGACCTACAATGAGCAGTTCTTC. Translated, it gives CASSNLERTYNEQFF. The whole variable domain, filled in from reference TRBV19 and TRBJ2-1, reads DGGITQSPKYLFRKEGQNVTLSCEQNLNHDAMYWYRQDPGQGLRLIYYSQIVNDFQKGDIAEGYSVSREKKESFPLTVTSAQKNPTAFYLCASSNLERTYNEQFFGPGTRLTVL.

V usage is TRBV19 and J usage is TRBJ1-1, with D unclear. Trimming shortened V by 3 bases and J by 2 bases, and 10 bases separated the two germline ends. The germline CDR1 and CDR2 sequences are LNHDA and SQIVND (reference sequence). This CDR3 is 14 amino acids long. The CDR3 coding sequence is TGTGCCAGTAGTATCTGGCCAATTAACACTGAAGCTTTCTTT. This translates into CASSIWPINTEAFF.

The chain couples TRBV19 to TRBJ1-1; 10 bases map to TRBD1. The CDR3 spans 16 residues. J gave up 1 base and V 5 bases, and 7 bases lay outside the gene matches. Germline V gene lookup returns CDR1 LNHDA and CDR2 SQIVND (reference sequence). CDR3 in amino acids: CASSDRDRGPNTEAFF. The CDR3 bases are TGTGCCAGTAGTGATCGGGACAGGGGCCCGAACACTGAAGCTTTCTTT.

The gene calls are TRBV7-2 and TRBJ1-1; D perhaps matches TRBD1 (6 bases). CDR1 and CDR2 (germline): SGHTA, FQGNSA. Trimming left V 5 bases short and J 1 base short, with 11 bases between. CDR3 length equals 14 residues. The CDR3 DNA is TGTGCCAGCAGCAAACGGACAGCGAACACTGAAGCTTTCTTT. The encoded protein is CASSKRTANTEAFF.

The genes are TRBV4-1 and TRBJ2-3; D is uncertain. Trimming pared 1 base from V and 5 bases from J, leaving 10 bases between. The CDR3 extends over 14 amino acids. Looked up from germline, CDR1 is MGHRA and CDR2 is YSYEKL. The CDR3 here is CASSQVTSEDTQYF. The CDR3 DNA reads TGCGCCAGCAGCCAAGTTACGAGTGAAGATACGCAGTATTTT.

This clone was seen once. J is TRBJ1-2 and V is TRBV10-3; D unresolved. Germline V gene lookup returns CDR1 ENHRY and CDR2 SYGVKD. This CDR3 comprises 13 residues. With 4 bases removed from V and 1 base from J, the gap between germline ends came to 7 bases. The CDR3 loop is CAISANSNYGYTF. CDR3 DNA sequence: TGTGCCATCAGTGCTAACAGTAACTATGGCTACACCTTC.

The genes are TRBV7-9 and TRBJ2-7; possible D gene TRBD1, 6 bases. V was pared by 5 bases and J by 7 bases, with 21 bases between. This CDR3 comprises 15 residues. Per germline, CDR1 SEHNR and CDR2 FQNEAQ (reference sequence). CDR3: CASSNHRAGIREQYF. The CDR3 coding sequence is TGTGCCAGCAGCAATCACAGGGCCGGCATACGTGAGCAGTACTTC. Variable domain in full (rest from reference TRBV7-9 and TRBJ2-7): DTGVSQNPRHKITKRGQNVTFRCDPISEHNRLYWYRQTLGQGPEFLTYFQNEAQLEKSRLLSDRFSAERPKGSFSTLEIQRTEQGDSAMYLCASSNHRAGIREQYFGPGTRLTVT.

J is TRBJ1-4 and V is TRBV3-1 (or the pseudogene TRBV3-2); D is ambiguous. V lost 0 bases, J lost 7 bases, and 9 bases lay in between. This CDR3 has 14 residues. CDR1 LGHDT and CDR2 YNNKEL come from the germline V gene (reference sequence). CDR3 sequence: CASSQDGQVEKLFF. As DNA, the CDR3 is TGTGCCAGCAGCCAAGATGGGCAGGTTGAAAAACTGTTTTTT.

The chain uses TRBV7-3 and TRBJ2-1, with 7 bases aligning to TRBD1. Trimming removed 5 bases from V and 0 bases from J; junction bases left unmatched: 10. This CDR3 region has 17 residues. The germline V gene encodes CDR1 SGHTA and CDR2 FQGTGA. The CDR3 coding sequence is TGTGCCAGCAGCCAGAAACAGGGGCTCAGCTCCTACAATGAGCAGTTCTTC. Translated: CASSQKQGLSSYNEQFF.

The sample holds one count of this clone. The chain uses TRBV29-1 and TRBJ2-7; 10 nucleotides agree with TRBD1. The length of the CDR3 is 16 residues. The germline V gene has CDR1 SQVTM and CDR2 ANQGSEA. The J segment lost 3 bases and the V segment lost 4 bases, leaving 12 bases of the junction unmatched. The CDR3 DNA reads TGCAGCGTTGTCCGGGGGACGGGACAGGGGCTCTACGAGCAGTACTTC. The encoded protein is CSVVRGTGQGLYEQYF.

In DNA form, the CDR3 reads TGTGCCAGCAGCTTGGGCGGACAGGGCCCCACTGAAGCTTTCTTT. Its translation: CASSLGGQGPTEAFF. The chain joins TRBV5-4 to TRBJ1-1, with 8 bases aligning to TRBD1. This CDR3 has 15 residues. V lost 0 bases to trimming and J lost 4 bases; unmatched junction nucleotides: 5. CDR1 is SGHNT, CDR2 YYREEE, per germline (reference sequence).

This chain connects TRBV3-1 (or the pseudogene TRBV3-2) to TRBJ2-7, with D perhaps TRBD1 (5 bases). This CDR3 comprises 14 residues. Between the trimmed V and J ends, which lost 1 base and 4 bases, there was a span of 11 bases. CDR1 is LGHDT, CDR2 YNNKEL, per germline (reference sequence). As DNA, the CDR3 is TGTGCCAGCAGCCAAGGTCGGACACCATACGAGCAGTACTTC. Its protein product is CASSQGRTPYEQYF.

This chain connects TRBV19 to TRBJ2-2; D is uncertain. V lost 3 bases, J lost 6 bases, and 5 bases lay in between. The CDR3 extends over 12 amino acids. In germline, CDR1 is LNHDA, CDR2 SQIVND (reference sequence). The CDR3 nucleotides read TGTGCCAGTAGTATTCTCTCCGGGGAGCTGTTTTTT. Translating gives CASSILSGELFF.

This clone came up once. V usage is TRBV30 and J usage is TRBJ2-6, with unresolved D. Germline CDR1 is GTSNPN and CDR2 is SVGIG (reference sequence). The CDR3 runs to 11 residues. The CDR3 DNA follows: TGTGCGCAGTCTGGGGCCAACGTCCTGACTTTC. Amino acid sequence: CAQSGANVLTF. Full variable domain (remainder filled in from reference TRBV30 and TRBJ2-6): SQTIHQWPATLVQPVGSPLSLECTVEGTSNPNLYWYRQAAGRGLQLLFYSVGIGQISSEVPQNLSASRPQDRQFILSSKKLLLSDSGFYLCAQSGANVLTFGAGSRLTVL.

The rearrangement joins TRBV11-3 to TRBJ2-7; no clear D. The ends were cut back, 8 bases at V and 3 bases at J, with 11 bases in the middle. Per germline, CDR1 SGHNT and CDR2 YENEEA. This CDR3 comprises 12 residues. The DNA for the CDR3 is TGTGCCAGCGGTAGAACCAACTACGAGCAGTACTTC. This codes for CASGRTNYEQYF. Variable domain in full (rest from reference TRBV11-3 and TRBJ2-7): EAGVVQSPRYKIIEKKQPVAFWCNPISGHNTLYWYLQNLGQGPELLIRYENEEAVDDSQLPKDRFSAERLKGVDSTLKIQPAELGDSAVYLCASGRTNYEQYFGPGTRLTVT.

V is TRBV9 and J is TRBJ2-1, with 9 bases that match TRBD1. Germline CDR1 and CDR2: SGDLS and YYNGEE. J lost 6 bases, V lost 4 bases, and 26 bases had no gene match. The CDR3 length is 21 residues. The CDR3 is CASSYPVIRSNRGLRVNEQFF. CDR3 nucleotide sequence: TGTGCCAGCAGCTATCCCGTCATAAGATCGAACAGGGGGCTTCGTGTCAATGAGCAGTTCTTC.

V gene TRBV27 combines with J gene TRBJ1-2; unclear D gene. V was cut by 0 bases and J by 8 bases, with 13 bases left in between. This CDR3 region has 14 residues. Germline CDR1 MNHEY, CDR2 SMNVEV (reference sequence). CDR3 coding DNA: TGTGCCAGCAGTTTATCGTCGGGAATAGGAGGCTACACCTTC. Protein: CASSLSSGIGGYTF.

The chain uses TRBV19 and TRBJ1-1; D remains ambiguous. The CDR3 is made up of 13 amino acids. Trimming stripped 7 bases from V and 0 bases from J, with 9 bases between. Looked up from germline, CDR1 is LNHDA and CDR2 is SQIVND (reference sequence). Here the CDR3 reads CASTVSVNTEAFF. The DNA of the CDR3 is TGTGCCAGTACGGTTTCCGTGAACACTGAAGCTTTCTTT.